The rows below give T cell receptor beta chains drawn from one sample of a study of beta chain features in type 1 diabetes. Repertoires were generated with immunoSEQ multiplex PCR, while TCRdb's copy carries only in-frame clones and drops some. The sample includes 300,000 to 350,000 clones, around an eighth of them seen just once. The material sequenced was naive CD4+ T cells from blood. Every receptor here comes from a woman aged 18 to 35 with type 1 diabetes. The CDR3 runs from the conserved cysteine through the conserved F or W. The D gene is left open where the match is weak. Expanded clones get a size class; other rows say once, few or many, or leave the size out.

d_gene	j_gene	abundance	v_gene	CDR3nt	CDR3aa
NA	TRBJ2-6	few	TRBV5-6	TGTGCCAGCAGCTTGACAGGTACCCCTACCGGGGCCAACGTCCTGACTTTC	CASSLTGTPTGANVLTF
TRBD2	TRBJ2-2	NA	TRBV4-3	TGCGCCAGCAGCCAAGATCTAACTAGCGGAACGACGAACACCGGGGAGCTGTTTTTT	CASSQDLTSGTTNTGELFF
TRBD2	TRBJ2-1	NA	TRBV27	TGTGCCAGCAGTTTCCGACTAGCGGGAGGGAATGAGCAGTTCTTC	CASSFRLAGGNEQFF
TRBD1	TRBJ1-1	NA	TRBV4-2	TGTGCCAGCAGCCAAGGACAGGGGGCGGACACTGAAGCTTTCTTT	CASSQGQGADTEAFF
NA	TRBJ2-3	NA	TRBV4-1	TGCGCCAGCAGCCAAGGAGTTAAAAGCGGTGTCACAGATACGCAGTATTTT	CASSQGVKSGVTDTQYF
NA	TRBJ1-3	NA	TRBV27	TGTGCCAGCGGCCGGCGGGCTGGAAACACCATATATTTT	CASGRRAGNTIYF
TRBD1	TRBJ2-3	NA	TRBV19	TGTGCCAGTAGCCACACGGGACAGGGCACAGATACGCAGTATTTT	CASSHTGQGTDTQYF
NA	TRBJ2-5	few	TRBV5-1	TGCGCCAGCAGCCCCCAGGGTCAAGAGACCCAGTACTTC	CASSPQGQETQYF
TRBD2	TRBJ2-7	few	TRBV27	TGTGCCAGCAGTCCCCTCGGTGAGCGGGGGACCTACGAGCAGTACTTC	CASSPLGERGTYEQYF
TRBD1	TRBJ2-7	NA	TRBV30	TGTGCCTGGAGTGTTACGATTACAGGGGGAACTTTGTACTTC	CAWSVTITGGTLYF
TRBD1	TRBJ1-1	NA	TRBV7-6	TGTGCCAGCAGTTCCACCCGGGGACAGGGGGTGAGAACTGAAGCTTTCTTT	CASSSTRGQGVRTEAFF
NA	TRBJ2-7	NA	TRBV29-1	TGCAGCGCCCGCCGGGGGGCCCACGAGCAGTACTTC	CSARRGAHEQYF
NA	TRBJ2-1	many	TRBV29-1	TGCAGCGTTGAACTGAGCTCCTACAATGAGCAGTTCTTC	CSVELSSYNEQFF
NA	TRBJ2-1	few	TRBV7-2	TGTGCCAGTCTAGCCTACAATGAGCAGTTCTTC	CASLAYNEQFF
NA	TRBJ2-5	NA	TRBV28	TGTGCCAGCTCAGAGAGGTACCAAGAGACCCAGTACTTC	CASSERYQETQYF
TRBD1	TRBJ2-2	NA	TRBV30	TGTGCCTGGAGTGTACTGGACAGGGACACCGGGGAGCTGTTTTTT	CAWSVLDRDTGELFF
TRBD2	TRBJ2-1	NA	TRBV19	TGTGCCAGTAGTTCAGAGGGGACTAGCGGGTACAATGAGCAGTTCTTC	CASSSEGTSGYNEQFF
TRBD1	TRBJ2-3	few	TRBV19	TGTGCCAGTAGTACAAATAGACAGGGCGGGACAGATACGCAGTATTTT	CASSTNRQGGTDTQYF
NA	TRBJ1-5	few	TRBV28	TGTGCCAGCACCCTACGGGGGGGGGCTACAAATCAGCCCCAGCATTTT	CASTLRGGATNQPQHF
TRBD1	TRBJ1-1	NA	TRBV25-1	TGTGCCAGCAGTGAATTCGGACAGGGGATTAGAGCTTTCTTT	CASSEFGQGIRAFF
TRBD2	TRBJ2-2	NA	TRBV9	TGTGCCAGCAGCGTCGGGACTAGCGGGAGGTTGTCCACCGGGGAGCTGTTTTTT	CASSVGTSGRLSTGELFF
TRBD1	TRBJ1-1	NA	TRBV20-1	TGCAGTGCTTACAGGGGCGCTGAAGCTTTCTTT	CSAYRGAEAFF
NA	TRBJ1-1	NA	TRBV30	TGTGCCTGGAGTGTAGCGACCGACACTGAAGCTTTCTTT	CAWSVATDTEAFF